Shown below are 25 T cell receptor beta chains from a single sample sequenced in a study of blood T cell repertoires in COVID-19. TCRdb's copy holds only in-frame clones and misses some; the assay was immunoSEQ multiplex PCR. The data hold 200,000 to 300,000 clones, with just under 85% observed a single time. The material sequenced was peripheral blood. These receptors all come from a woman between 55 and 75 years old with active or convalescent COVID-19.

This clone was seen a handful of times. This rearrangement joins TRBV7-2 to TRBJ2-3, with D possibly TRBD2 on 5 matching bases. The germline V gene has CDR1 SGHTA and CDR2 FQGNSA. The CDR3 sequence is 16 residues long. V lost 3 bases to trimming and J lost 4 bases, with 17 bases between them. In DNA form, the CDR3 reads TGTGCCAGCAGCTTCCCGAGACTAAGCGGTGCAGATACGCAGTATTTT. Protein product: CASSFPRLSGADTQYF. The full variable domain, completed using reference TRBV7-2 and TRBJ2-3, is GAGVSQSPSNKVTEKGKDVELRCDPISGHTALYWYRQSLGQGLEFLIYFQGNSAPDKSGLPSDRFSAERTGGSVSTLTIQRTQQEDSAVYLCASSFPRLSGADTQYFGPGTRLTVL.

V and J are TRBV6-5 and TRBJ2-7; 10 bases are shared with TRBD1. The V segment lost 8 bases and the J segment 0 bases; nucleotides outside the gene matches: 4. Per germline, CDR1 MNHEY and CDR2 SVGAGI. The CDR3 spans 14 residues. The CDR3 sequence: CASATGGNSYEQYV. For the CDR3, the DNA is TGTGCCAGCGCGACAGGGGGCAACTCCTACGAGCAGTACGTC.

V is TRBV5-1 and J is TRBJ2-7; D might be TRBD2 (7 bases). Trimming cost V 3 bases and J 6 bases, with 16 bases left between them. Germline assignment: CDR1 SGHRS and CDR2 YFSETQ. This CDR3 has 14 amino acids. DNA of the CDR3: TGCGCCAGCAGCTCGGGGGGCAGGGCCATCGAGCAGTACTTC. Encoded protein: CASSSGGRAIEQYF.

The chain carries TRBV19 and TRBJ1-2; D is uncertain. Germline assignment: CDR1 LNHDA and CDR2 SQIVND (reference sequence). Trimming pared 1 base from V and 8 bases from J, leaving 11 bases between. This CDR3 is built from 13 residues. Here the CDR3 DNA reads TGTGCCAGTAGTATAGCCCGGGGATTGGGCTACACCTTC. Amino acids: CASSIARGLGYTF.

The chain has TRBV5-1 and TRBJ2-7; TRBD2 agrees at 7 bases. The V gene end was trimmed by 0 bases and the J gene end by 7 bases; junction bases not matched to a gene: 10. Germline assignment: CDR1 SGHRS and CDR2 YFSETQ. The CDR3 consists of 15 residues. CDR3 sequence reads: CASSLDGRSLWEQYF. CDR3 DNA: TGCGCCAGCAGCTTGGACGGGAGGTCGCTCTGGGAGCAGTACTTC.

The J gene is TRBJ1-4, the V gene TRBV4-1; D might be TRBD1 (5 bases). Per the germline V gene, CDR1 is MGHRA and CDR2 is YSYEKL. The CDR3 length is 15 residues. The germline V and J ends were trimmed by 5 bases and 3 bases, with 13 bases remaining between them. The CDR3 nucleotides are TGCGCCAGCAGCGCACCGGGACTCCCTAATGAAAAACTGTTTTTT. Translating it yields CASSAPGLPNEKLFF.

The J gene is TRBJ2-4, the V gene TRBV19; maybe TRBD2 (6 bases). The CDR3 totals 16 residues. The germline V and J ends were trimmed by 1 base and 8 bases, with 18 bases remaining between them. Germline loops: CDR1 LNHDA, CDR2 SQIVND (reference sequence). The CDR3 protein is CASSIAAGSEGHIQYF. In DNA, the CDR3 is TGTGCCAGTAGTATAGCCGCGGGATCCGAAGGGCACATTCAGTACTTC.

The V call is TRBV18, the J call TRBJ2-2, with D unresolved. Per the germline V gene, CDR1 is KGHSH and CDR2 is LQKENI. V was pared by 3 bases and J by 0 bases, with 8 bases between. This CDR3 is 15 amino acids long. CDR3 sequence reads: CASSPTSANTGELFF. The CDR3 region has the DNA TGTGCCAGCTCACCGACATCGGCGAACACCGGGGAGCTGTTTTTT.

The chain uses TRBV5-1 and TRBJ1-5; TRBD1 is a possible D gene (6 bases). The length of the CDR3 is 14 residues. Trimming pared 4 bases from V and 2 bases from J, leaving 10 bases between. CDR1 and CDR2 (germline): SGHRS, YFSETQ. The CDR3, as DNA: TGCGCCAGCAGCCCAGGGGAACGCAATCAGCCCCAGCATTTT. Encoded protein: CASSPGERNQPQHF.

The chain has TRBV6-5 and TRBJ1-6; D is possibly TRBD1 (5 bases). Trimming took 8 bases from V and 4 from J, leaving 15 bases between them. Germline loops: CDR1 MNHEY, CDR2 SVGAGI. The CDR3 loop spans 15 amino acids. The CDR3 DNA reads TGTGCCAGCGGCCCCTCGACAGCTTATAATTCACCCCTCCACTTT. Translated, it gives CASGPSTAYNSPLHF.

This clone was seen only once. The gene calls are TRBV29-1 and TRBJ1-3; 8 nucleotides agree with TRBD1. Germline CDR1 SQVTM, CDR2 ANQGSEA. V lost 6 bases, J lost 8 bases, and 12 bases stayed unmatched. The CDR3 has 14 residues. The CDR3 sequence is CSVAPTGAKDTIYF. DNA for the CDR3: TGCAGCGTCGCACCGACAGGGGCCAAGGACACCATATATTTT.

This clone was seen just once. V is TRBV24-1 and J is TRBJ2-1; tentative D call: TRBD2 (6 bases). V gave up 7 bases and J gave up 8 bases, with 14 bases separating them. This CDR3 spans 13 amino acids. Germline lookup yields CDR1 KGHDR and CDR2 SFDVKD. CDR3 loop: CATRGAGFDEQFF. Written as DNA, the CDR3 is TGTGCCACCAGAGGAGCGGGTTTCGATGAGCAGTTCTTC.

The V and J genes are TRBV11-2 and TRBJ2-1; D gene unclear. Germline V gene lookup returns CDR1 SGHAT and CDR2 FQNNGV. The CDR3 extends over 13 amino acids. Trimming took 5 bases from V and 9 from J, leaving 14 bases between them. The CDR3 sequence is CASSPRLVSEQFF. CDR3 nucleotides: TGTGCCAGCAGCCCGCGTCTAGTCAGTGAGCAGTTCTTC.

The V and J genes are TRBV3-1 (or the pseudogene TRBV3-2) and TRBJ2-1; 14 nucleotides match TRBD2. V trimming: 4 bases; J trimming: 7 bases; junction bases outside the gene matches: 6. Germline assignment: CDR1 LGHDT and CDR2 YNNKEL (reference sequence). This CDR3 has 16 amino acids. The CDR3 sequence is CASSPQGTSGSNEQFF. The CDR3 DNA is TGTGCCAGCAGCCCACAGGGGACTAGCGGGAGTAATGAGCAGTTCTTC.

The chain combines TRBV6-4 with TRBJ2-3; 8 bases align to TRBD1. CDR3 size: 16 residues. The V gene's germline CDR1 is MRHNA and CDR2 SNTAGT. V lost 2 bases, J lost 2 bases, and 6 bases stayed unmatched. The CDR3 sequence: CASSDTGTGDTDTQYF. The CDR3 region has the DNA TGTGCCAGCAGTGACACCGGGACAGGTGACACAGATACGCAGTATTTT.

This clone showed up just once. V usage is TRBV2 and J usage is TRBJ1-6; a weak D match, TRBD1 (6 bases). Between the trimmed V and J ends, which lost 7 bases and 4 bases, there was a span of 14 bases. This CDR3 spans 15 amino acids. Germline CDR1 SNHLY, CDR2 FYNNEI. The CDR3 bases are TGTGCCAGCAAAGGGACAAGGGTTTATAATTCACCCCTCCACTTT. Its translation is CASKGTRVYNSPLHF.

This chain uses TRBV6-5 with TRBJ1-2; D is perhaps TRBD1 (5 bases). The germline gives CDR1 MNHEY, CDR2 SVGAGI. The V end was cut by 0 bases, the J end by 5 bases, with 13 bases between. CDR3 size: 15 residues. CDR3 DNA sequence: TGTGCCAGCAGTTACTCCGGGGGGATCGAATATGGCTACACCTTC. As protein: CASSYSGGIEYGYTF.

This rearrangement joins TRBV20-1 to TRBJ1-1; D unresolved. The CDR3 length is 12 residues. V gave up 3 bases and J gave up 4 bases, with 9 bases separating them. CDR1 DFQATT and CDR2 SNEGSKA come from the germline V gene (reference sequence). CDR3 coding DNA: TGCAGTGCTAGTTTCTCCGGCACTGAAGCTTTCTTT. This codes for CSASFSGTEAFF.

This sequence joins TRBV4-1 and TRBJ2-3, with a possible D match to TRBD2 (6 bases). Germline lookup yields CDR1 MGHRA and CDR2 YSYEKL. The CDR3 is made up of 15 amino acids. The ends were cut back, 1 base at V and 2 bases at J, with 10 bases in the middle. This CDR3 reads CASSQGGVLTDTQYF. In DNA, the CDR3 is TGCGCCAGCAGCCAAGGGGGGGTCCTCACAGATACGCAGTATTTT.

In its sample, this clone was seen once. This rearrangement joins TRBV19 to TRBJ1-6, with D possibly matching TRBD1 (6 bases). CDR3 length equals 14 residues. From germline, CDR1 is LNHDA and CDR2 SQIVND (reference sequence). V was shortened by 4 bases and J by 7 bases, with 11 bases between the two germline ends. The CDR3 nucleotides read TGTGCCAGTAGTACCGACAGGAGCAATTCACCCCTCCACTTT. Its protein is CASSTDRSNSPLHF.

This chain links TRBV19 with TRBJ2-4; TRBD1 aligns across 8 bases. The V gene's germline CDR1 is LNHDA and CDR2 SQIVND (reference sequence). The CDR3 is made up of 18 amino acids. V gave up 3 bases and J gave up 3 bases; unmatched junction bases: 13. As DNA, the CDR3 is TGTGCCAGTAGTATGGACGGGCTTCAGGGGGCGGTCAAAAACATTCAGTACTTC. Translation gives CASSMDGLQGAVKNIQYF.

The V and J genes are TRBV20-1 and TRBJ2-5; 8 bases map to TRBD1. The CDR3 has 11 amino acids. Germline lookup yields CDR1 DFQATT and CDR2 SNEGSKA (reference sequence). CDR3 region: CMGQDQETQYF. The CDR3 DNA reads TGCATGGGACAGGACCAAGAGACCCAGTACTTC.

V gene TRBV5-1 combines with J gene TRBJ2-5; 10 positions agree with TRBD2. The CDR3 covers 15 residues. The J segment lost 3 bases and the V segment lost 2 bases, leaving 4 bases of the junction unmatched. Germline CDR1 is SGHRS and CDR2 is YFSETQ. For the CDR3, the DNA is TGCGCCAGCAGCTTTACCGGGACTAGCGAAGAGACCCAGTACTTC. Protein product: CASSFTGTSEETQYF.

The chain recombines TRBV9 with TRBJ2-5; 11 nucleotides line up with TRBD2. This CDR3 spans 15 amino acids. J lost 5 bases, V lost 2 bases, and 5 bases had no gene match. Germline-derived CDR1 and CDR2 are SGDLS and YYNGEE. DNA of the CDR3: TGTGCCAGCAGCGTGTATAGCGGGGGGGCGGAGACCCAGTACTTC. This gives the protein CASSVYSGGAETQYF. Complete variable domain (other parts from reference TRBV9 and TRBJ2-5): DSGVTQTPKHLITATGQRVTLRCSPRSGDLSVYWYQQSLDQGLQFLIQYYNGEERAKGNILERFSAQQFPDLHSELNLSSLELGDSALYFCASSVYSGGAETQYFGPGTRLLVL.

The CDR3 region has the DNA TGCGCCAGCAGCGTCCGGGACGGGAGCTCCTACAATGAGCAGTTCTTC. This encodes CASSVRDGSSYNEQFF. The chain links TRBV4-1 to TRBJ2-1, with a weak D call TRBD2 (6 bases). This CDR3 has 16 amino acids. V lost 5 bases and J lost 0, with 14 bases in between. Per germline, CDR1 MGHRA and CDR2 YSYEKL.